The 19 T cell receptor beta chains below were found in one sample sequenced in a study of blood T cell repertoires in COVID-19 (TCRdb year 2020). Libraries were made using the immunoSEQ multiplex PCR assay. The table was pulled from immuneACCESS by TCRdb, which kept in-frame rearrangements only. Such tables lose some clones; where checked, under half of the loss comes from unresolved V genes, and the rest has no known cause. This sample holds 250,000 to 300,000 clones; 89% were observed only once. 1.9% of the sample rests with the top ten. What was sequenced was PBMCs or T cells enriched from blood (not recorded which). All receptors derive from a woman in her fifties or sixties who had recovered from COVID-19.

The chain uses TRBV6-5 and TRBJ2-7, with D tentatively TRBD1 (5 bases). V dropped 7 bases and J dropped 10 bases, with 17 bases sitting between them. The CDR3 has 12 amino acids. The germline gives CDR1 MNHEY, CDR2 SVGAGI. The CDR3 coding sequence is TGTGCCAGCACCCCAGGGTTCACGGATCAGTACTTC. It specifies CASTPGFTDQYF.

The rearrangement joins TRBV5-1 to TRBJ2-7, with TRBD1 as a possible D gene (5 bases). Between the trimmed V and J ends, which lost 3 bases and 5 bases, there was a span of 9 bases. The CDR3 has 12 residues. CDR1 and CDR2 (germline): SGHRS, YFSETQ. CDR3 residues: CASSSPGNEQYF. DNA of the CDR3: TGCGCCAGCAGCTCGCCAGGGAACGAGCAGTACTTC.

The CDR3 nucleotides are TGTGCCAGTAGTACGGGCCTAGCGGGATCAAATGAGCAGTTCTTC. This gives the protein CASSTGLAGSNEQFF. V usage is TRBV19 and J usage is TRBJ2-1; 9 positions match TRBD2. The CDR3 is made up of 15 amino acids. Trimming cost V 4 bases and J 7 bases; bases outside gene matches: 8. Looked up from germline, CDR1 is LNHDA and CDR2 is SQIVND (reference sequence).

The chain couples TRBV7-6 to TRBJ2-7, with D possibly matching TRBD1 (6 bases). V lost 4 bases and J lost 3, with 7 bases in between. Per germline, CDR1 SGHVS and CDR2 FNYEAQ. The CDR3 consists of 12 residues. DNA for the CDR3: TGTGCCAGCAGCTCGACAGGCTACGAGCAGTACTTC. This codes for CASSSTGYEQYF.

The chain combines TRBV7-9 with TRBJ1-6; 11 bases fit TRBD1. The CDR3 length is 17 residues. The trim removed 7 bases at V and 3 bases at J, leaving 8 bases unmatched. Germline V gene data show CDR1 as SEHNR and CDR2 as FQNEAQ (reference sequence). The CDR3: CASTTGTGGFYNSPLHF. CDR3 coding DNA: TGTGCCAGCACCACCGGGACAGGGGGTTTCTATAATTCACCCCTCCACTTT.

This chain joins TRBV24-1 and TRBJ2-3; 10 bases are shared with TRBD2. CDR1 and CDR2 from the germline V gene are KGHDR and SFDVKD. The V and J ends lost 4 bases and 5 bases, in that order; junction bases with no gene match: 8. The CDR3 is 16 residues long. CDR3: CATSDPSGRGGDTQYF. The CDR3 DNA follows: TGTGCCACCAGTGACCCGAGCGGGAGGGGGGGAGATACGCAGTATTTT.

The chain recombines TRBV25-1 with TRBJ1-1; no reliable D call. Germline CDR1 reads MGHDK; CDR2 reads SYGVNS. The length of the CDR3 is 16 residues. The ends were cut back, 5 bases at V and 0 bases at J, with 16 bases in the middle. CDR3 in DNA: TGTGCCAGCAGTACCTCCGGAGGACTCTTGAACACTGAAGCTTTCTTT. Translating gives CASSTSGGLLNTEAFF.

The V call is TRBV28, the J call TRBJ2-3; D might be TRBD1 (6 bases). The CDR3 consists of 14 residues. Germline CDR1 is MDHEN and CDR2 is SYDVKM. V was pared by 6 bases and J by 2 bases, with 12 bases between. CDR3 nucleotides: TGTGCCAGCAGCCTTACAGGGAACACAGATACGCAGTATTTT. Translation: CASSLTGNTDTQYF.

V usage is TRBV10-3 and J usage is TRBJ2-1; TRBD2 matches 8 bases. The CDR3 totals 15 residues. After removal of 3 bases from V and 5 bases from J, the junction contained 6 bases not matched to a gene. Germline CDR1 is ENHRY and CDR2 is SYGVKD. The CDR3 protein is CAISDIAGGNNEQFF. As DNA, the CDR3 is TGTGCCATCAGTGACATTGCGGGAGGAAACAATGAGCAGTTCTTC.

This chain connects TRBV9 to TRBJ1-5, with D perhaps matching TRBD1 (6 bases). V lost 3 bases and J lost 0, with 7 bases in between. CDR3 length: 14 amino acids. Germline V CDR1 and CDR2: SGDLS, YYNGEE. CDR3 in amino acids: CASSDRASNQPQHF. DNA of the CDR3: TGTGCCAGCAGCGACAGGGCTAGCAATCAGCCCCAGCATTTT.

V usage is TRBV27 and J usage is TRBJ2-7, with TRBD2 matching over 10 bases. This CDR3 has 14 residues. Trimming at V came to 4 bases and at J to 4 bases, leaving 4 bases not matched to a gene. The V gene's germline CDR1 is MNHEY and CDR2 SMNVEV (reference sequence). CDR3 sequence (DNA): TGTGCCAGCAGTTCGGGACTAGCGAGTTACGAGCAGTACTTC. Amino acid sequence: CASSSGLASYEQYF.

The rearrangement links TRBV7-3 to TRBJ2-1, with 10 bases aligning to TRBD1. The CDR3 is 16 amino acids. Germline CDR1 is SGHTA and CDR2 is FQGTGA. J lost 9 bases, V lost 4 bases, and 12 bases had no gene match. The DNA of the CDR3 is TGTGCCAGCAGCTCGAAAACCGGGACAGGGGCCGGTGAGCAGTTCTTC. This codes for CASSSKTGTGAGEQFF.

The chain links TRBV11-2 to TRBJ2-1, with D perhaps matching TRBD2 (7 bases). The CDR3 runs to 15 residues. Germline V gives CDR1 SGHAT, CDR2 FQNNGV. The V end was cut by 5 bases, the J end by 4 bases, with 15 bases between. CDR3 sequence: CASSPGEGGYNEQFF. CDR3 nucleotides: TGTGCCAGCAGCCCCGGGGAGGGGGGTTACAATGAGCAGTTCTTC.

This clone was seen a single time. This sequence joins TRBV19 and TRBJ1-2; D perhaps matches TRBD1 (5 bases). The CDR3 is 15 residues long. V gave up 5 bases and J gave up 0 bases, with 13 bases separating them. The germline V gene encodes CDR1 LNHDA and CDR2 SQIVND (reference sequence). This CDR3 reads CASSGGVQSNYGYTF. The CDR3 nucleotides are TGTGCCAGTAGTGGAGGGGTCCAGTCTAACTATGGCTACACCTTC.

The genes are TRBV6-4 and TRBJ2-3, with D unresolved. Germline loops: CDR1 MRHNA, CDR2 SNTAGT. The CDR3 contains 15 residues. Trimming shortened V by 2 bases and J by 1 base, and 10 bases separated the two germline ends. The CDR3 spells CASSDPSRGTDTQYF. The CDR3 coding sequence is TGTGCCAGCAGTGACCCATCTCGGGGCACAGATACGCAGTATTTT.

This clone was seen just once. The sample carries other DNA sequences with the same CDR3. The genes are TRBV12-3 or TRBV12-4 and TRBJ1-5; D unresolved. V was shortened by 3 bases and J by 4 bases, with 7 bases between the two germline ends. The CDR3 covers 13 residues. This CDR3 is CASSFGANQPQHF. In nucleotides, the CDR3 is TGTGCCAGCAGTTTCGGAGCGAATCAGCCCCAGCATTTT.

The CDR3 reads CASGRRLEGYTF. CDR3 DNA sequence: TGTGCCAGCGGGAGACGACTTGAGGGCTACACCTTC. The chain couples TRBV12-3 or TRBV12-4 to TRBJ1-2; D unresolved. The CDR3 has 12 residues. V was cut by 8 bases and J by 8 bases, with 15 bases left in between.

This rearrangement joins TRBV5-1 to TRBJ2-3; the D is unclear. Germline lookup yields CDR1 SGHRS and CDR2 YFSETQ. V was shortened by 0 bases and J by 1 base, with 12 bases between the two germline ends. This CDR3 is 16 amino acids long. CDR3 DNA: TGCGCCAGCAGCTTGGGAGTAGTCACGGGCACAGATACGCAGTATTTT. It encodes CASSLGVVTGTDTQYF.

V is TRBV19 and J is TRBJ2-7, with no clear D. The germline V gene encodes CDR1 LNHDA and CDR2 SQIVND (reference sequence). The length of the CDR3 is 15 residues. V was cut by 0 bases and J by 2 bases, with 11 bases left in between. The CDR3 DNA sequence: TGTGCCAGTAGTATAGAAACAGTGCCAACCTACGAGCAGTACTTC. The encoded protein is CASSIETVPTYEQYF. Looking up the rest from reference TRBV19 and TRBJ2-7 gives the full variable domain: DGGITQSPKYLFRKEGQNVTLSCEQNLNHDAMYWYRQDPGQGLRLIYYSQIVNDFQKGDIAEGYSVSREKKESFPLTVTSAQKNPTAFYLCASSIETVPTYEQYFGPGTRLTVT.